These 22 T cell receptor beta chains were sequenced from one sample in a study of CD8 T cells in ankylosing spondylitis. In TCRdb, the 5' RACE reads were re-called with MiXCR into one record per CDR3 protein. The data show around 320,000 distinct CDR3 sequences, around 20% seen once. Input material: blood, either unsorted or a sorted T cell fraction (not recorded which). These receptors were collected from a female donor with ankylosing spondylitis or in good health (not recorded which).

The chain carries TRBV7-6 and TRBJ2-2; 8 positions agree with TRBD1. V lost 5 bases, J lost 6 bases, and 2 bases stayed unmatched. Germline V gene data show CDR1 as SGHVS and CDR2 as FNYEAQ. This CDR3 region has 13 residues. The CDR3, as DNA: TGTGCCAGCAGCCAGGACAGGGCCGGGGAGCTGTTTTTT. Translation: CASSQDRAGELFF.

The V and J genes are TRBV18 and TRBJ2-5; tentatively, D is TRBD1 (6 bases). The CDR3 runs 16 residues. V was cut by 2 bases and J by 1 base, with 14 bases left in between. Germline CDR1 reads KGHSH; CDR2 reads LQKENI. The CDR3 sequence is CASSPWGTPFQETQYF. The CDR3, as DNA: TGTGCCAGCTCACCATGGGGGACACCGTTCCAAGAGACCCAGTACTTC.

There are many counts of this clonotype. The CDR3 DNA follows: TGCAGTGCTTCCTCTAGCGGGACCTACGAGCAGTACTTC. Protein: CSASSSGTYEQYF. The chain links TRBV20-1 to TRBJ2-7; 9 bases align to TRBD2. This CDR3 contains 13 residues. V was clipped by 5 bases and J by 2 bases; unmatched bases: 4. CDR1 and CDR2 (germline): DFQATT, SNEGSKA (reference sequence).

The gene calls are TRBV12-3 or TRBV12-4 and TRBJ2-1, with D possibly TRBD2 on 6 matching bases. The CDR3 is made up of 16 amino acids. The V end lost 6 bases, the J end lost 0 bases, and 15 bases lay between the germline ends. CDR3 DNA: TGTGCCAGCAGACCGAGTAGCGGTAACTCCTACAATGAGCAGTTCTTC. Protein: CASRPSSGNSYNEQFF.

The chain joins TRBV6-1 to TRBJ2-3; a possible D gene is TRBD2 (5 bases). This CDR3 comprises 15 residues. Per germline, CDR1 MNHNS and CDR2 SASEGT. Trimming stripped 8 bases from V and 4 bases from J, with 19 bases between. The CDR3 region is CASGARAAGPDTQYF. CDR3 nucleotides: TGTGCCAGCGGAGCCCGGGCCGCGGGCCCAGATACGCAGTATTTT.

The chain has TRBV6-5 and TRBJ2-7; TRBD1 or TRBD2 may be the D gene (5 bases each). The V and J ends lost 2 bases and 6 bases respectively, with 14 bases between them. This CDR3 spans 14 amino acids. Germline-derived CDR1 and CDR2 are MNHEY and SVGAGI. Here the CDR3 DNA reads TGTGCCAGCAGTTACCGGGACCCCTCTATCGAGCAGTACTTC. As protein: CASSYRDPSIEQYF.

This clonotype has a count of ten or more. The chain combines TRBV10-3 with TRBJ2-1; perhaps TRBD1 as D (6 bases). The V end was cut by 0 bases, the J end by 9 bases, with 18 bases between. The CDR3 spans 16 residues. CDR1 ENHRY and CDR2 SYGVKD come from the germline V gene. The DNA for the CDR3 is TGTGCCATCAGTGAGTCGGCGGCAGGGGTTCTAGGTGAGCAGTTCTTC. Translation: CAISESAAGVLGEQFF.

This clonotype showed up just a few times. The chain recombines TRBV28 with TRBJ2-1; no clear D gene. Germline CDR1 is MDHEN and CDR2 is SYDVKM. V was cut by 1 base and J by 9 bases, with 4 bases left in between. The CDR3 length is 11 residues. In nucleotides, the CDR3 is TGTGCCAGCAGTTTATCGATTGAGCAGTTCTTC. The encoded protein is CASSLSIEQFF.

In this sample, this clonotype turned up a few times. The CDR3 loop is CSAHSDRANYGYTF. CDR3 in DNA: TGCAGTGCCCACTCAGACAGGGCTAACTATGGCTACACCTTC. The V gene is TRBV20-1, the J gene TRBJ1-2, with 7 nucleotides matching TRBD1. With 6 bases clipped from V and 0 bases from J, the junction kept 7 bases outside the gene matches. CDR1 DFQATT and CDR2 SNEGSKA come from the germline V gene (reference sequence). The CDR3 length is 14 residues.

This clonotype appeared a few times. The CDR3 coding sequence is TGCAGCGTTGGAGCTAGCGGGATAGCAGATACGCAGTATTTT. Its translation: CSVGASGIADTQYF. This chain links TRBV29-1 with TRBJ2-3; 9 nucleotides align to TRBD2. The CDR3 spans 14 residues. The V gene end was trimmed by 4 bases and the J gene end by 4 bases; junction bases not matched to a gene: 6. CDR1 is SQVTM and CDR2 is ANQGSEA in the germline V gene.

The chain carries TRBV9 and TRBJ1-4, with a tentative D call TRBD1 (5 bases). Between the trimmed V and J ends, which lost 3 bases and 3 bases, there was a span of 9 bases. This CDR3 is built from 14 residues. In germline, CDR1 is SGDLS, CDR2 YYNGEE. The CDR3: CASSGGDANEKLFF. The CDR3 DNA reads as TGTGCCAGCAGCGGAGGGGATGCTAATGAAAAACTGTTTTTT.

V gene TRBV21-1 combines with J gene TRBJ2-2. TRBV21-1 is flagged as a pseudogene. The CDR3 runs to 13 residues. CDR3 in DNA: TGTGCCAGCAGCAAGTTAGTGACCGGGGAGCTGTTTTTT. It specifies CASSKLVTGELFF.

This clonotype has just a few counts. The rearrangement uses TRBV6-4 and TRBJ1-6, with TRBD1 matching over 8 bases. The germline gives CDR1 MRHNA, CDR2 SNTAGT. The CDR3 sequence is 15 residues long. V was clipped by 6 bases and J by 8 bases; unmatched bases: 9. The CDR3 DNA reads as TGTGCCAGCAGCCGATCCGGACAGGGTGATTCACCCCTCCACTTT. It specifies CASSRSGQGDSPLHF.

CDR3 sequence (DNA): TGCAGTGCTGAAACCGGGTCGTCTAGCACAGATACGCAGTATTTT. Amino acids: CSAETGSSSTDTQYF. This chain links TRBV20-1 with TRBJ2-3; D gene uncertain. V lost 5 bases and J 0 bases, leaving 15 bases between the germline ends. Germline CDR1 and CDR2: DFQATT and SNEGSKA (reference sequence). The CDR3 covers 15 residues.

The chain combines TRBV3-1 with TRBJ2-6, with unresolved D. CDR3 length: 19 amino acids. Germline V gives CDR1 LGHDT, CDR2 YNNKEL (reference sequence). V lost 0 bases to trimming and J lost 0 bases, with 15 bases between them. The CDR3 reads CASSQESPGLFSGANVLTF. The CDR3, as DNA: TGTGCCAGCAGCCAAGAGAGTCCCGGTCTATTCTCTGGGGCCAACGTCCTGACTTTC.

The chain couples TRBV5-1 to TRBJ2-3; 7 bases match TRBD2. The V gene's germline CDR1 is SGHRS and CDR2 YFSETQ. Trimming took 0 bases from V and 1 from J; bases not matched to a gene: 8. This CDR3 has 17 residues. The CDR3 nucleotides are TGCGCCAGCAGCTTGGGGCCACAGCGGGACCGCACAGATACGCAGTATTTT. Translated: CASSLGPQRDRTDTQYF.

The rearrangement links TRBV12-3 or TRBV12-4 to TRBJ2-3; 7 nucleotides align to TRBD1. Trimming removed 1 base from V and 6 bases from J; junction bases left unmatched: 4. The CDR3 has 14 amino acids. The CDR3 DNA reads as TGTGCCAGCAGTTTAGGCCAGGGGGTGGATACGCAGTATTTT. Protein product: CASSLGQGVDTQYF.

In this sample, this clonotype turned up a few times. This chain links TRBV20-1 with TRBJ2-1; 11 bases map to TRBD2. Germline CDR1 reads DFQATT; CDR2 reads SNEGSKA (reference sequence). J gave up 7 bases and V 2 bases, and 10 bases lay outside the gene matches. The CDR3 length is 16 residues. The CDR3 region is CSARWGGTSGNNEQFF. The CDR3 region has the DNA TGCAGTGCTAGATGGGGGGGGACTAGCGGCAATAATGAGCAGTTCTTC.

This clonotype has just a few counts. This sequence joins TRBV27 and TRBJ2-1, with 9 bases identical to TRBD1. After removal of 8 bases from V and 1 base from J, the junction contained 15 bases not matched to a gene. Germline-derived CDR1 and CDR2 are MNHEY and SMNVEV (reference sequence). This CDR3 spans 18 amino acids. The CDR3 loop reads CASRLPGQGGGSYNEQFF. For the CDR3, the DNA is TGTGCCAGCCGTCTGCCGGGACAGGGTGGGGGGTCCTACAATGAGCAGTTCTTC.

This clonotype showed up just a few times. The V gene is TRBV4-3, the J gene TRBJ2-1; the match to TRBD2 covers 8 bases. Germline CDR1 LGHNA, CDR2 YSLEER. V lost 4 bases to trimming and J lost 3 bases; unmatched junction nucleotides: 5. The CDR3 is 15 amino acids. The CDR3 DNA sequence: TGCGCCAGCAGCCTAGAACTAGCGGACTACAATGAGCAGTTCTTC. It specifies CASSLELADYNEQFF.

This clonotype was found a few times. The chain couples TRBV10-1 to TRBJ2-7; tentatively, D is TRBD1 (6 bases). The germline gives CDR1 WNHNN, CDR2 SYGVQD (reference sequence). Trimming left V 4 bases short and J 0 bases short, with 10 bases between. The CDR3 is made up of 14 amino acids. CDR3 residues: CASSGGQLSYEQYF. CDR3 sequence (DNA): TGCGCCAGCAGTGGTGGACAGCTCTCCTACGAGCAGTACTTC.

This clonotype was observed a handful of times. This chain uses TRBV30 with TRBJ2-7, with a possible D match to TRBD2 (5 bases). Germline CDR1 and CDR2: GTSNPN and SVGIG (reference sequence). The CDR3 consists of 14 residues. Trimming cost V 0 bases and J 7 bases, with 16 bases left between them. The CDR3 sequence: CAWSVLQRVGEQYF. The CDR3 DNA reads TGTGCCTGGAGTGTACTCCAGAGGGTGGGGGAGCAGTACTTC. Variable domain in full (rest from reference TRBV30 and TRBJ2-7): SQTIHQWPATLVQPVGSPLSLECTVEGTSNPNLYWYRQAAGRGLQLLFYSVGIGQISSEVPQNLSASRPQDRQFILSSKKLLLSDSGFYLCAWSVLQRVGEQYFGPGTRLTVT.